This T cell receptor beta chain derives from a study of T cell responses to AZD1222 COVID-19 vaccine. Study in general: Pooling of second doses given at about 4 or about 12 weeks was done. General study points: In the spike-specific TCR repertoire, nearly half reportedly target unmutated variant regions. Baseline seropositivity occurred in only a handful of AZD1222 recipients. With two AZD1222 doses given, Spike-specific TCR breadth and depth both rose.

Here immunoSEQ multiplex PCR was the method, and the copy in TCRdb shows in-frame clones only, minus some. The data show about 96,000 clones, with about 89% seen just once and 1.6% held by the top ten. This clone was seen a few times. Its target is unknown. Germline CDR1 reads MNHNS; CDR2 reads SASEGT. The CDR3 runs 15 residues. V shed 2 bases and J shed 7 bases, with 15 bases lying between them. The sample consisted of peripheral blood, taken on day 0 of AZD1222 vaccination. The gene calls are TRBV6-1 and TRBJ1-5, with D perhaps TRBD1 (6 bases). The source of this sequence is an adult in good health. CDR3 sequence: CASSELNRENQPQHF. For the CDR3, the DNA is TGTGCCAGCAGTGAACTTAACAGGGAAAACCAGCCCCAGCATTTT.